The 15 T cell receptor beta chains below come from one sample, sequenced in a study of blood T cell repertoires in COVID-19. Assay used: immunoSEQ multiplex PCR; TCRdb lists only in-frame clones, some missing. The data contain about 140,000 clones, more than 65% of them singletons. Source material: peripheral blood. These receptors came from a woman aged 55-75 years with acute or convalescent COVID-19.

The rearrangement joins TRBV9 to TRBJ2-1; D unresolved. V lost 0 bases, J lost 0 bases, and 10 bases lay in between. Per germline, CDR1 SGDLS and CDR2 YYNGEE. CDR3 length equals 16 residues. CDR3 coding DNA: TGTGCCAGCAGCGTAGGTGGGCTGAGCTCCTACAATGAGCAGTTCTTC. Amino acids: CASSVGGLSSYNEQFF.

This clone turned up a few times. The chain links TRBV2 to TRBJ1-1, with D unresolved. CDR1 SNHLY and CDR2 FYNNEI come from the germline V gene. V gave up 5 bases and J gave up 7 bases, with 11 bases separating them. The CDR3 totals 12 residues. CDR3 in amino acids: CASSLFPLEAFF. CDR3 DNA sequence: TGTGCCAGCAGTTTGTTTCCCCTTGAAGCTTTCTTT.

CDR3 DNA sequence: TGTGCCAGCAGGCAAACGCTTGGACAGGGGGCGACTGGCTACACCTTC. Protein: CASRQTLGQGATGYTF. The chain joins TRBV28 to TRBJ1-2; 11 bases are shared with TRBD1. CDR1 and CDR2 (germline): MDHEN, SYDVKM. The V and J ends lost 6 bases and 7 bases, in that order; junction bases with no gene match: 13. This CDR3 is built from 16 residues.

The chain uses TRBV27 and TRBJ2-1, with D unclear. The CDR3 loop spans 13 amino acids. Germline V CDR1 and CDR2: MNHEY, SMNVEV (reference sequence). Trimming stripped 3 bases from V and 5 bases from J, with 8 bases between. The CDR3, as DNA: TGTGCCAGCAGTTTGTCCCCCGACAATGAGCAGTTCTTC. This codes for CASSLSPDNEQFF.

CDR3 in DNA: TGCGCCAGCAGCTTTAGCGCTCTAACTCTCAATGAGCAGTTCTTC. Amino acids: CASSFSALTLNEQFF. The chain uses TRBV5-1 and TRBJ2-1; a possible D gene is TRBD2 (5 bases). The CDR3 has 15 residues. With 2 bases removed from V and 6 bases from J, the gap between germline ends came to 15 bases. Germline lookup yields CDR1 SGHRS and CDR2 YFSETQ.

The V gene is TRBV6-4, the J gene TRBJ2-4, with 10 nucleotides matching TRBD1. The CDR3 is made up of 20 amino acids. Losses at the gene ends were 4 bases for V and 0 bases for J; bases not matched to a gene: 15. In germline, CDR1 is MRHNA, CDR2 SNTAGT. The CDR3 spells CASSAQPGQGYSLAKNIQYF. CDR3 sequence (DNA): TGTGCCAGCAGTGCCCAGCCGGGACAGGGGTATTCGCTAGCCAAAAACATTCAGTACTTC.

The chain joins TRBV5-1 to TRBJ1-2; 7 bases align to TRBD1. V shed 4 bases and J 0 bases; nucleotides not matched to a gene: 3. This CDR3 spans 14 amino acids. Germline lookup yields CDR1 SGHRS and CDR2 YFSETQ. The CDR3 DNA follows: TGCGCCAGCAGCCCTGGGACAGCTAACTATGGCTACACCTTC. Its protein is CASSPGTANYGYTF. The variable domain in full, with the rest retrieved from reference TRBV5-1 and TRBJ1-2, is KAGVTQTPRYLIKTRGQQVTLSCSPISGHRSVSWYQQTPGQGLQFLFEYFSETQRNKGNFPGRFSGRQFSNSRSEMNVSTLELGDSALYLCASSPGTANYGYTFGSGTRLTVV.

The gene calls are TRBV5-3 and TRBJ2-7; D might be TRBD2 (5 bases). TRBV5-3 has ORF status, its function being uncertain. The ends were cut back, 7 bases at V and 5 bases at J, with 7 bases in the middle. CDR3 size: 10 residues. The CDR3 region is CAREGNEQYF. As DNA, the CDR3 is TGTGCCAGAGAGGGAAACGAGCAGTACTTC.

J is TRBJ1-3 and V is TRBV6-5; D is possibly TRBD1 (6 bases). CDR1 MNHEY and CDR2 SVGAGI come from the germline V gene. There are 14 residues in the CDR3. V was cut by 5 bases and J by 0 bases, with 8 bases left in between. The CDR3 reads CASSTTGSGNTIYF. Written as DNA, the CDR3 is TGTGCCAGCAGTACGACAGGCTCTGGAAACACCATATATTTT.

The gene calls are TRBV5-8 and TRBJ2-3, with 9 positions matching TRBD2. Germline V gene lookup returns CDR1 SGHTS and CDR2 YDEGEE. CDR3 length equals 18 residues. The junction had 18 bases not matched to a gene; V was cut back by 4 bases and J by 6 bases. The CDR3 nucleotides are TGTGCCAGCAGCGCCGCGGGAGGGCCTCTCGTATCGTGGGATACGCAGTATTTT. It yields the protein CASSAAGGPLVSWDTQYF.

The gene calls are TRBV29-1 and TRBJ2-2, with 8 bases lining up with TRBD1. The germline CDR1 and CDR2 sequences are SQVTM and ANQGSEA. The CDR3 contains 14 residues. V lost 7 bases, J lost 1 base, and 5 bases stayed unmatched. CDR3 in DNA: TGCAGCGCCGGACAGGGCAGGAACACCGGGGAGCTGTTTTTT. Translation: CSAGQGRNTGELFF.

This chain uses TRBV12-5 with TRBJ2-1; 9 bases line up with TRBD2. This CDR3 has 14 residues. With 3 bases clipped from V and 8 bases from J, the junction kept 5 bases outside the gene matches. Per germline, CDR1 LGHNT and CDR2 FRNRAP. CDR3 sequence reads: CASGLGREGDEQFF. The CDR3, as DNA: TGTGCTAGTGGTTTAGGGCGGGAGGGCGATGAGCAGTTCTTC.

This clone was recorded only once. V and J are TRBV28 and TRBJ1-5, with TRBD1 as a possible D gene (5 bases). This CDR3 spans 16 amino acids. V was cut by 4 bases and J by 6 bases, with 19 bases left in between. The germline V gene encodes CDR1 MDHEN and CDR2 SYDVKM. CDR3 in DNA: TGTGCCAGCAGTTCGCGGCCTCGGGGGTCAAGTCAGCCCCAGCATTTT. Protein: CASSSRPRGSSQPQHF.

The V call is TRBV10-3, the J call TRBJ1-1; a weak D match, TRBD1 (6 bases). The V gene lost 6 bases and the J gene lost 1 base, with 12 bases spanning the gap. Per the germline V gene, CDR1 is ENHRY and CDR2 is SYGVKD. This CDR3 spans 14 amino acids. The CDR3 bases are TGTGCCATCAGCGCCAACAGGGAGAACACTGAAGCTTTCTTT. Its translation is CAISANRENTEAFF.

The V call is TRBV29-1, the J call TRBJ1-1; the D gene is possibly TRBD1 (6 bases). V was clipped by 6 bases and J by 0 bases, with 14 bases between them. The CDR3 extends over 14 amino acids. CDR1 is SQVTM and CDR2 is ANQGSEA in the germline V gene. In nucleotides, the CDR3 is TGCAGCGTAAAGACAGGACCCATGAACACTGAAGCTTTCTTT. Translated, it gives CSVKTGPMNTEAFF. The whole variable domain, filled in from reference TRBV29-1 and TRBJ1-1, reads SAVISQKPSRDICQRGTSLTIQCQVDSQVTMMFWYRQQPGQSLTLIATANQGSEATYESGFVIDKFPISRPNLTFSTLTVSNMSPEDSSIYLCSVKTGPMNTEAFFGQGTRLTVV.